Listed below are T cell receptor beta chains from one sample, sequenced in a study of beta chain features in type 1 diabetes. Generated by immunoSEQ multiplex PCR, the TCRdb table keeps only in-frame clones and is missing some. The data contain hundreds of thousands of clones, 10% to 15% of them singletons. Material for sequencing was naive CD4+ T cells from blood. Every receptor here comes from a man aged 18 to 29 in good health. The CDR3 runs from the conserved cysteine through the conserved F or W. The D gene is left open where the match is weak. Clone size is given for some rows only: seen once, a few or many times, or a class if the clone is expanded.

abundance: .; j_gene: TRBJ2-7; d_gene: TRBD1; v_gene: TRBV25-1; CDR3aa: CASSDWTGTGSSEQYF; CDR3nt: TGTGCCAGCAGTGATTGGACCGGGACAGGGAGCTCTGAGCAGTACTTC
abundance: .; j_gene: TRBJ2-5; d_gene: TRBD1; v_gene: TRBV5-1; CDR3aa: CASSRSRDSQETQYF; CDR3nt: TGCGCCAGCAGCCGATCGAGGGACAGCCAAGAGACCCAGTACTTC
abundance: .; j_gene: TRBJ2-1; d_gene: .; v_gene: TRBV12-2; CDR3aa: CASRLSGRRWKRTSLCNEQFF; CDR3nt: TGTGCAAGTCGCTTAAGTGGGAGGCGCTGGAAACGGACTAGCCTCTGCAATGAGCAGTTCTTC
abundance: few; j_gene: TRBJ2-5; d_gene: .; v_gene: TRBV15; CDR3aa: CATSRDYVFRDQETQYF; CDR3nt: TGTGCCACCAGCAGAGATTATGTTTTTCGGGACCAAGAGACCCAGTACTTC
abundance: .; j_gene: TRBJ2-7; d_gene: TRBD1; v_gene: TRBV4-3; CDR3aa: CASSPQTGRYEQYF; CDR3nt: TGCGCCAGCAGCCCGCAGACAGGGCGCTACGAGCAGTACTTC
abundance: few; j_gene: TRBJ2-5; d_gene: TRBD2; v_gene: TRBV4-3; CDR3aa: CASRPREVSGETQYF; CDR3nt: TGCGCCAGCAGACCCCGGGAGGTTTCCGGGGAGACCCAGTACTTC
abundance: .; j_gene: TRBJ1-2; d_gene: .; v_gene: TRBV20-1; CDR3aa: CSASQYGYTF; CDR3nt: TGCAGTGCTAGTCAATATGGCTACACCTTC
abundance: .; j_gene: TRBJ2-1; d_gene: .; v_gene: TRBV28; CDR3aa: CASSFGSVYNEQFF; CDR3nt: TGTGCCAGCAGTTTTGGTTCGGTCTACAATGAGCAGTTCTTC
abundance: .; j_gene: TRBJ2-5; d_gene: TRBD1; v_gene: TRBV6-5; CDR3aa: CASSYSRGLGQETQYF; CDR3nt: TGTGCCAGCAGTTACTCGAGGGGGCTCGGGCAAGAGACCCAGTACTTC
abundance: .; j_gene: TRBJ1-1; d_gene: TRBD1; v_gene: TRBV10-3; CDR3aa: CAINPGTGNTEAFF; CDR3nt: TGTGCCATCAATCCCGGGACAGGGAACACTGAAGCTTTCTTT
abundance: .; j_gene: TRBJ2-7; d_gene: TRBD1; v_gene: TRBV28; CDR3aa: CASRPGQLYEQYF; CDR3nt: TGTGCCAGCAGGCCGGGACAGCTATACGAGCAGTACTTC
abundance: .; j_gene: TRBJ2-7; d_gene: TRBD1; v_gene: TRBV28; CDR3aa: CASSPGTGVNEQYF; CDR3nt: TGTGCCAGCAGCCCCGGGACAGGGGTCAACGAGCAGTACTTC
abundance: .; j_gene: TRBJ2-1; d_gene: .; v_gene: TRBV30; CDR3aa: CAWSVLRKSYNEQFF; CDR3nt: TGTGCCTGGAGTGTACTAAGGAAATCCTACAATGAGCAGTTCTTC
abundance: .; j_gene: TRBJ2-1; d_gene: .; v_gene: TRBV7-3; CDR3aa: CASSLRTGSYNEQFF; CDR3nt: TGTGCCAGCAGCTTACGGACTGGTTCCTACAATGAGCAGTTCTTC
abundance: few; j_gene: TRBJ2-2; d_gene: TRBD2; v_gene: TRBV28; CDR3aa: CASRILAGGYGELFF; CDR3nt: TGTGCCAGCAGGATACTAGCGGGAGGATACGGGGAGCTGTTTTTT
abundance: few; j_gene: TRBJ1-1; d_gene: .; v_gene: TRBV20-1; CDR3aa: CSTTVRAEAFF; CDR3nt: TGCAGTACGACAGTCCGGGCTGAAGCTTTCTTT
abundance: many; j_gene: TRBJ2-2; d_gene: .; v_gene: TRBV10-3; CDR3aa: CAISGEITGELFF; CDR3nt: TGTGCCATCAGTGGTGAGATCACCGGGGAGCTGTTTTTT
abundance: few; j_gene: TRBJ2-7; d_gene: TRBD1; v_gene: TRBV28; CDR3aa: CASRTGTGSYEQYF; CDR3nt: TGTGCCAGCAGAACCGGGACAGGGTCCTACGAGCAGTACTTC
abundance: few; j_gene: TRBJ1-2; d_gene: .; v_gene: TRBV4-2; CDR3aa: CASSQTGPDYGYTF; CDR3nt: TGTGCCAGCAGCCAAACAGGGCCGGACTATGGCTACACCTTC
abundance: .; j_gene: TRBJ2-5; d_gene: .; v_gene: TRBV6-6; CDR3aa: CASRGGSETQYF; CDR3nt: TGTGCCAGCAGAGGGGGAAGCGAGACCCAGTACTTC
abundance: few; j_gene: TRBJ2-7; d_gene: TRBD2; v_gene: TRBV7-2; CDR3aa: CASSPRSGALEEQYF; CDR3nt: TGTGCCAGCAGCCCCCGCAGCGGGGCTCTAGAGGAGCAGTACTTC
abundance: few; j_gene: TRBJ2-3; d_gene: .; v_gene: TRBV6-6; CDR3aa: CASSYSGQSTDTQYF; CDR3nt: TGTGCCAGCAGTTACTCTGGACAGAGCACAGATACGCAGTATTTT
abundance: .; j_gene: TRBJ1-2; d_gene: TRBD1; v_gene: TRBV6-5; CDR3aa: CASSIPGQGSYGYTF; CDR3nt: TGTGCCAGCAGTATCCCGGGACAGGGGTCCTACGGCTACACCTTC
abundance: few; j_gene: TRBJ1-4; d_gene: TRBD1; v_gene: TRBV5-1; CDR3aa: CASRTQGAPNEKLFF; CDR3nt: TGCGCCAGCAGAACCCAGGGGGCGCCTAATGAAAAACTGTTTTTT
abundance: few; j_gene: TRBJ2-1; d_gene: .; v_gene: TRBV19; CDR3aa: CASSIMGRGRIYSYNEQFF; CDR3nt: TGTGCCAGTAGTATTATGGGGCGGGGCCGGATATACTCCTACAATGAGCAGTTCTTC
abundance: .; j_gene: TRBJ2-5; d_gene: .; v_gene: TRBV7-9; CDR3aa: CASSFGRGYSYQETQYF; CDR3nt: TGTGCCAGCAGCTTTGGCAGGGGCTACTCGTACCAAGAGACCCAGTACTTC
abundance: few; j_gene: TRBJ1-2; d_gene: TRBD1; v_gene: TRBV28; CDR3aa: CASSLSGGPYGYTF; CDR3nt: TGTGCCAGCAGTTTATCAGGGGGTCCCTATGGCTACACCTTC
abundance: few; j_gene: TRBJ2-1; d_gene: .; v_gene: TRBV5-1; CDR3aa: CASSPYSYNEQFF; CDR3nt: TGCGCCAGCAGCCCCTACAGCTACAATGAGCAGTTCTTC
abundance: few; j_gene: TRBJ2-7; d_gene: .; v_gene: TRBV6-5; CDR3aa: CASSYEAVANAYEQYF; CDR3nt: TGTGCCAGCAGTTACGAAGCGGTAGCGAACGCCTACGAGCAGTACTTC
abundance: .; j_gene: TRBJ2-1; d_gene: TRBD2; v_gene: TRBV2; CDR3aa: CASSRLAGGTSEQFF; CDR3nt: TGTGCCAGCAGTCGACTAGCGGGGGGGACTAGTGAGCAGTTCTTC
abundance: few; j_gene: TRBJ1-4; d_gene: TRBD1; v_gene: TRBV6-4; CDR3aa: CASSDPDHRQGYNEKLFF; CDR3nt: TGTGCCAGCAGTGACCCTGACCATCGACAGGGATATAATGAAAAACTGTTTTTT